This T cell receptor (beta chain) was sequenced during a study of blood T cell repertoires in COVID-19. This CDR3 has 16 amino acids. Germline-derived CDR1 and CDR2 are LGHDT and YNNKEL (reference sequence). The V and J ends lost 0 bases and 0 bases, in that order; junction bases with no gene match: 4. Enrolment of Seattle patients took place during active infection, and they were followed longitudinally. The assay was immunoSEQ multiplex PCR, and TCRdb's table has in-frame clones only and misses some. The sample holds about 440,000 clones, 88% seen once. This TCR was sampled from a woman aged 50 to 60 with COVID-19, enrolled during active disease. Sequencing used peripheral blood. The chain is built from TRBV3-1 (or the pseudogene TRBV3-2) and TRBJ2-7; 8 bases fit TRBD1. The CDR3 spells CASSQDRTGSSYEQYF. CDR3 bases: TGTGCCAGCAGCCAAGATAGGACAGGGAGCTCCTACGAGCAGTACTTC.